This T cell receptor (beta chain) comes out of a study of response to subunit inactivated influenza vaccine. TCRdb re-analysed the RT-PCR reads in MiXCR, keeping a single row per CDR3 protein. The sample shows under 550,000 distinct CDR3 sequences, approximately 7.1% of them seen only once. Germline CDR1 and CDR2: MDHEN and SYDVKM. The CDR3 consists of 16 residues. The junction had 15 bases not matched to a gene; V was cut back by 5 bases and J by 8 bases. Comment on this clonotype: Its antigen is unidentified.

Study observations and caveats: After each seasonal influenza vaccination, few new T cells are recruited, the authors suggested.

The V and J genes are TRBV28 and TRBJ2-1; 7 nucleotides line up with TRBD2. The sample here was PBMCs from blood, taken less than 30 months after vaccination. The clonotype comes from a man aged 50 to 69 who received an inactivated influenza vaccine. The CDR3 DNA is TGTGCCAGCAGTACTCCCGCGGGTAACGGGGGGTATGAGCAGTTCTTC. Residues: CASSTPAGNGGYEQFF.